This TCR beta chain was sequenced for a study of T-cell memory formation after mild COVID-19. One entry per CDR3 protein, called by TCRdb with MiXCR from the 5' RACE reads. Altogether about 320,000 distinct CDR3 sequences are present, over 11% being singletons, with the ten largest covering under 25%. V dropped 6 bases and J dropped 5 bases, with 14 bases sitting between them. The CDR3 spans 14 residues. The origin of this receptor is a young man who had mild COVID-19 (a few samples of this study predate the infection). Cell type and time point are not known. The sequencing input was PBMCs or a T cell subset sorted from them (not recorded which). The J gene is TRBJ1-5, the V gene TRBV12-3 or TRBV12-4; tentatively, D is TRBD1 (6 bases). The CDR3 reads CASSPTGRDQPQHF. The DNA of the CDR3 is TGTGCCAGCAGCCCGACAGGACGAGATCAGCCCCAGCATTTT.